The present T cell receptor beta chain was sequenced within a study of T cells after yellow fever vaccination. Whole-study findings and limits: A minor fraction of clonotypes spanned both CD4 and CD8 compartments.

This clonotype has just a few counts. What it binds is not known. TCRdb analysed the 5' RACE reads with MiXCR anew, one entry per CDR3 protein. Found here are 620,000 or so distinct CDR3 sequences, approximately 13% of them singletons; the top ten hold approximately 15%. The CDR3 has 15 residues. Germline CDR1 is KGHSH and CDR2 is LQKENI. Deletions cut 3 bases from V and 2 bases from J, with 13 bases between. The rearrangement joins TRBV18 to TRBJ2-5; D possibly matches TRBD1 or TRBD2 (5 bases each). The sample was PBMCs, taken on the day of the yellow fever booster vaccination. This TCR came from a man younger than 40 who received the YFV17D yellow fever vaccine. CDR3 in amino acids: CASSPMLGEQETQYF. In DNA, the CDR3 is TGTGCCAGCTCACCGATGCTGGGGGAACAAGAGACCCAGTACTTC.